These 5 T cell receptor beta chains were all obtained from the same sample, sequenced in a study of cytomegalovirus exposure and HLA in healthy donors. PCR used 60 Vbeta primers and 13 Jbeta primers. Only in-frame clones appear in the TCRdb table, and some are missing; sequencing was by immunoSEQ multiplex PCR. The sample carries around 200,000 clones, approximately 70% recorded once. Material for sequencing was PBMCs. These receptors all stem from a woman in her thirties in good health and CMV-seropositive.

This chain connects TRBV28 to TRBJ1-2; TRBD1 is a possible D gene (5 bases). Germline lookup yields CDR1 MDHEN and CDR2 SYDVKM. The length of the CDR3 is 13 residues. V lost 7 bases to trimming and J lost 7 bases, with 16 bases between them. The CDR3 DNA follows: TGTGCCAGCACCTTGAGGGGCGGGGGTGGCTACACCTTC. Its protein product is CASTLRGGGGYTF.

About this clone: This CDR3 is also generated by other DNA sequences in the sample. This chain links TRBV6-1 with TRBJ1-1; D is ambiguous. Germline V lookup: CDR1 MNHNS, CDR2 SASEGT. V was clipped by 1 base and J by 0 bases, with 9 bases between them. The CDR3 is made up of 15 amino acids. The CDR3 sequence: CASSEVGRLNTEAFF. The CDR3 nucleotides are TGTGCCAGCAGTGAAGTTGGCAGGTTGAACACTGAAGCTTTCTTT.

V and J are TRBV7-2 and TRBJ2-7; D might be TRBD1 (6 bases). The germline V and J ends were trimmed by 4 bases and 0 bases, with 10 bases remaining between them. The CDR3 loop spans 14 amino acids. The germline gives CDR1 SGHTA, CDR2 FQGNSA. The CDR3 nucleotides read TGTGCCAGCAGCTACCAGGGACACTCCTACGAGCAGTACTTC. Its protein is CASSYQGHSYEQYF.

The V and J genes are TRBV4-1 and TRBJ2-7; 9 nucleotides align to TRBD1. The V segment lost 3 bases and the J segment 5 bases; nucleotides outside the gene matches: 11. Germline CDR1 MGHRA, CDR2 YSYEKL. There are 16 residues in the CDR3. The DNA for the CDR3 is TGCGCCAGCAGCCACGCGACCGGGACAGGGAGCCACGAGCAGTACTTC. Residues: CASSHATGTGSHEQYF.

The V gene is TRBV5-6, the J gene TRBJ2-2; weak D call: TRBD2 (5 bases). The length of the CDR3 is 17 residues. V lost 4 bases and J 4 bases, leaving 20 bases between the germline ends. CDR1 is SGHDT and CDR2 is YYEEEE in the germline V gene. This chain's CDR3 is CASSPSGLALGTGELFF. CDR3 sequence (DNA): TGTGCCAGCAGCCCAAGCGGTCTAGCCCTAGGCACCGGGGAGCTGTTTTTT.